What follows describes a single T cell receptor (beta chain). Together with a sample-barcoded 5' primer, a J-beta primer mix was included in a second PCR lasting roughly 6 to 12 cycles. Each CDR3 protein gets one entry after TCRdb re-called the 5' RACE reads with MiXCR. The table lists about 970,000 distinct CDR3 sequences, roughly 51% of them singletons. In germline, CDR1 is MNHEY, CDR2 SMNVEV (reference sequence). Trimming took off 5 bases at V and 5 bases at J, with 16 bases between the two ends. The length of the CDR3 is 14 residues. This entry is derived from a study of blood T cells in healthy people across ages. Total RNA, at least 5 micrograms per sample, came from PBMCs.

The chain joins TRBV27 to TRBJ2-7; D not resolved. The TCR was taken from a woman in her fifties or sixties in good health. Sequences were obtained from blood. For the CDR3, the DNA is TGTGCCAGCAGTGCCCTAGTGGGATACAACGAGCAGTACTTC. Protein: CASSALVGYNEQYF.